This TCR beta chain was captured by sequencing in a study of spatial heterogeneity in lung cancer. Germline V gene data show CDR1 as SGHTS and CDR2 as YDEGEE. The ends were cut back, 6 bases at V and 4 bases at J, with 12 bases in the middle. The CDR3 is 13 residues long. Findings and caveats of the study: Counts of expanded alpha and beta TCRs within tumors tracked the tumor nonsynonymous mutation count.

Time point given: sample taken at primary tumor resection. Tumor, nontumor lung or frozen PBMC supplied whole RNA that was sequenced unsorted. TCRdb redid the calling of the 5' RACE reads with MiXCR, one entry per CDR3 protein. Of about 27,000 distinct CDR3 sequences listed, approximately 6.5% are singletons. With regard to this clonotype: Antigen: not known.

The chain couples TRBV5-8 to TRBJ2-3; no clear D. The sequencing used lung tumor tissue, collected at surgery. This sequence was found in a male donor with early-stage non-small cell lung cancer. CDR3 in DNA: TGTGCCAGCACCGTCCAGCCCGCAGATACGCAGTATTTT. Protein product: CASTVQPADTQYF.